Each of the 16 T cell receptor beta chains below was sequenced from the same sample in a study of blood T cell repertoires in COVID-19. The repertoire was sequenced with immunoSEQ multiplex PCR; TCRdb's copy has only in-frame clones and lacks some. The data contain approximately 96,000 clones, over 85% of them singletons. Source material: peripheral blood. These receptor sequences come from a human donor with COVID-19, enrolled during active disease. The donor label of this sample is uncertain.

This clone was found a few times. The chain recombines TRBV4-2 with TRBJ1-4; D is unclear. The CDR3 is 16 amino acids. V was cut by 0 bases and J by 2 bases, with 10 bases left in between. CDR1 and CDR2 from the germline V gene are LGHNA and YNFKEQ. CDR3 residues: CASSQEIWRTNEKLFF. CDR3 DNA: TGTGCCAGCAGCCAAGAGATCTGGAGGACTAATGAAAAACTGTTTTTT.

This chain connects TRBV20-1 to TRBJ2-4, with a weak D call TRBD2 (6 bases). This CDR3 comprises 11 residues. From germline, CDR1 is DFQATT and CDR2 SNEGSKA (reference sequence). The CDR3 DNA reads TGCTCTGGGACGGGGGATAACATTCAGTACTTC. Amino acids: CSGTGDNIQYF.

The V call is TRBV11-3, the J call TRBJ2-3, with D possibly being TRBD2 (6 bases). In germline, CDR1 is SGHNT, CDR2 YENEEA. This CDR3 has 14 residues. The germline V and J ends were trimmed by 3 bases and 2 bases, with 9 bases remaining between them. The CDR3 sequence: CASSFGGDTDTQYF. The CDR3, as DNA: TGTGCCAGCAGCTTCGGCGGGGACACAGATACGCAGTATTTT. The full variable domain, rest sourced from reference TRBV11-3 and TRBJ2-3, is EAGVVQSPRYKIIEKKQPVAFWCNPISGHNTLYWYLQNLGQGPELLIRYENEEAVDDSQLPKDRFSAERLKGVDSTLKIQPAELGDSAVYLCASSFGGDTDTQYFGPGTRLTVL.

The rearrangement links TRBV7-2 to TRBJ2-2; 9 positions agree with TRBD2. CDR1 is SGHTA, CDR2 FQGNSA, per germline. V was pared by 5 bases and J by 6 bases, with 10 bases of the junction left unmatched. The CDR3 loop spans 16 amino acids. The CDR3 DNA follows: TGTGCCAGCAGCCCCCGGGGACTAGCTGGCGCCGGGGAGCTGTTTTTT. Translated: CASSPRGLAGAGELFF.

The chain combines TRBV6-1 with TRBJ1-6; possible D gene TRBD1, 5 bases. Germline V gives CDR1 MNHNS, CDR2 SASEGT. V lost 2 bases, J lost 4 bases, and 18 bases lay in between. CDR3 size: 18 residues. CDR3 loop: CASSETRGTAAYNSPLHF. CDR3 nucleotide sequence: TGTGCCAGCAGTGAAACCCGGGGGACGGCGGCATATAATTCACCCCTCCACTTT.

The V call is TRBV2, the J call TRBJ2-7; weak D call: TRBD2 (7 bases). V lost 3 bases and J 3 bases, leaving 15 bases between the germline ends. The CDR3 length is 15 residues. Germline assignment: CDR1 SNHLY and CDR2 FYNNEI. CDR3 nucleotides: TGTGCCAGCAGTGACATGGGGGGGGCGGACTACGAGCAGTACTTC. Translating it yields CASSDMGGADYEQYF.

This clone was picked up one time. The chain combines TRBV20-1 with TRBJ1-1; D call uncertain. CDR1 and CDR2 (germline): DFQATT, SNEGSKA (reference sequence). The CDR3 runs to 14 residues. Trimming pared 3 bases from V and 1 base from J, leaving 12 bases between. CDR3 region: CSASRQATNTEAFF. DNA of the CDR3: TGCAGTGCTAGTCGGCAGGCCACGAACACTGAAGCTTTCTTT.

This chain uses TRBV7-9 with TRBJ2-7; 8 bases align to TRBD1. CDR1 and CDR2 from the germline V gene are SEHNR and FQNEAQ (reference sequence). The CDR3 runs to 13 residues. The V segment lost 5 bases and the J segment 3 bases; nucleotides outside the gene matches: 3. In DNA, the CDR3 is TGTGCCAGCAGCCGACAGGGGTACTACGAGCAGTACTTC. Residues: CASSRQGYYEQYF.

The CDR3, as DNA: TGTGCCAGCAGCTTAGAAGGGACAGGGGATGGCTACACCTTC. The encoded protein is CASSLEGTGDGYTF. V is TRBV7-9 and J is TRBJ1-2, with 10 bases fitting TRBD1. The length of the CDR3 is 14 residues. V lost 1 base to trimming and J lost 6 bases; unmatched junction nucleotides: 2. Germline-derived CDR1 and CDR2 are SEHNR and FQNEAQ (reference sequence).

The chain employs TRBV6-5 and TRBJ1-3, with 8 bases matching TRBD1. CDR1 and CDR2 (germline): MNHEY, SVGAGI. With 6 bases clipped from V and 9 bases from J, the junction kept 7 bases outside the gene matches. The CDR3 spans 13 residues. CDR3 residues: CASSPGQGGTIYF. CDR3 DNA sequence: TGTGCCAGCAGCCCCGGACAGGGAGGCACCATATATTTT.

J is TRBJ1-4 and V is TRBV7-2; tentative D call: TRBD1 (6 bases). The CDR3 length is 14 residues. Germline CDR1 and CDR2: SGHTA and FQGNSA. Deletions cut 5 bases from V and 4 bases from J, with 11 bases between. CDR3 sequence (DNA): TGTGCCAGCAGCCCAGGGGACCATAATGAAAAACTGTTTTTT. This codes for CASSPGDHNEKLFF. The variable domain in full, completed from reference TRBV7-2 and TRBJ1-4, reads GAGVSQSPSNKVTEKGKDVELRCDPISGHTALYWYRQSLGQGLEFLIYFQGNSAPDKSGLPSDRFSAERTGGSVSTLTIQRTQQEDSAVYLCASSPGDHNEKLFFGSGTQLSVL.

The CDR3 sequence: CASSLGGGSGANVLTF. Written as DNA, the CDR3 is TGTGCCAGCAGCTTAGGTGGGGGGTCTGGGGCCAACGTCCTGACTTTC. The genes are TRBV13 and TRBJ2-6, with a tentative D call TRBD2 (6 bases). Germline V gene lookup returns CDR1 PRHDT and CDR2 FYEKMQ (reference sequence). This CDR3 spans 16 amino acids. V lost 0 bases, J lost 1 base, and 7 bases lay in between.

The V call is TRBV29-1, the J call TRBJ1-4; maybe TRBD1 (5 bases). The V and J ends lost 3 bases and 7 bases respectively, with 12 bases between them. Germline V gives CDR1 SQVTM, CDR2 ANQGSEA. The CDR3 is 13 residues long. Here the CDR3 reads CSVERQGGEKLFF. The CDR3 coding sequence is TGCAGCGTTGAGAGGCAGGGAGGTGAAAAACTGTTTTTT.

The V call is TRBV27, the J call TRBJ2-7; weak D call: TRBD1 (7 bases). The CDR3 has 13 amino acids. Germline values: CDR1 MNHEY, CDR2 SMNVEV (reference sequence). V lost 8 bases and J lost 3, with 14 bases in between. CDR3 DNA: TGTGCCAGCCGCGGGACAGTCAACTACGAGCAGTACTTC. Translated, it gives CASRGTVNYEQYF.

The V call is TRBV11-3, the J call TRBJ2-1; 7 nucleotides match TRBD2. Germline V CDR1 and CDR2: SGHNT, YENEEA. Unmatched junction bases numbered 8, after V lost 3 bases and J lost 0 bases. The CDR3 loop spans 17 amino acids. The CDR3, as DNA: TGTGCCAGCAGCTTCAGTAGCGGGTGGAGCTCCTACAATGAGCAGTTCTTC. Its translation: CASSFSSGWSSYNEQFF.

The rearrangement uses TRBV11-2 and TRBJ2-7; TRBD2 matches at 7 bases. Per the germline V gene, CDR1 is SGHAT and CDR2 is FQNNGV. The CDR3 has 16 amino acids. The V segment lost 6 bases and the J segment 3 bases; nucleotides outside the gene matches: 14. The CDR3 region is CASRSKKAGRHYEQYF. The CDR3 DNA is TGTGCCAGCAGATCGAAAAAAGCGGGGCGACACTACGAGCAGTACTTC.